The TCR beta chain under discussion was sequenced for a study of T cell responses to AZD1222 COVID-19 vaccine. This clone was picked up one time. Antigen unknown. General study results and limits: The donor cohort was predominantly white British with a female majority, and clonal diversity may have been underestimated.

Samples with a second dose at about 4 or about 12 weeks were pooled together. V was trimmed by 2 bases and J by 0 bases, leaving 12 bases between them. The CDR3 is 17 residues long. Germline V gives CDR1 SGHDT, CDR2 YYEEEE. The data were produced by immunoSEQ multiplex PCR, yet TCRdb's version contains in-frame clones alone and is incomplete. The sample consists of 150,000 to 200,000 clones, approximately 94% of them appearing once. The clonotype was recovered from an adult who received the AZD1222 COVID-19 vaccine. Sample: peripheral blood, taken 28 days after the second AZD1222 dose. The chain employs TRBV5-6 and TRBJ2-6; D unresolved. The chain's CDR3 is CASSLRVVTSGANVLTF. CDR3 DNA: TGTGCCAGCAGCTTAAGGGTGGTGACCTCTGGGGCCAACGTCCTGACTTTC.